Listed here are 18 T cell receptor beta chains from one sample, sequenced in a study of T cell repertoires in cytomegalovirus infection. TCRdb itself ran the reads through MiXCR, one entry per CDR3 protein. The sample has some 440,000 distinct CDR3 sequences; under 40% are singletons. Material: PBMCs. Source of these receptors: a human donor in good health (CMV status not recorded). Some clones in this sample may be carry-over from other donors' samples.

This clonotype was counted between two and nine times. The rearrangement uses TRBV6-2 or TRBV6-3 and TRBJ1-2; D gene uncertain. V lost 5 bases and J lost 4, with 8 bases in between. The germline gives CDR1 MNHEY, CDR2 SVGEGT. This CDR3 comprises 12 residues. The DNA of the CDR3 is TGTGCCAGCAGTGACGATCTCTATGGCTACACCTTC. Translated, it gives CASSDDLYGYTF.

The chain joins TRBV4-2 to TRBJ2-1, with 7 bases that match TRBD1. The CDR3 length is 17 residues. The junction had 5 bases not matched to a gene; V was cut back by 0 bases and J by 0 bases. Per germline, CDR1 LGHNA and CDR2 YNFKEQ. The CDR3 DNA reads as TGTGCCAGCAGCCAAGACGACAGGGATAGCTCCTACAATGAGCAGTTCTTC. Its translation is CASSQDDRDSSYNEQFF.

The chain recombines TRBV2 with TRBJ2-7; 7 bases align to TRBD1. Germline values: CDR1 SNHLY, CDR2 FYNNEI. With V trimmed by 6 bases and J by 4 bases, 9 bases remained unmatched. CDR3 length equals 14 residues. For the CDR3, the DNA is TGTGCCAGCAGCCCCGACAGGGTAGCGTACGAGCAGTACTTC. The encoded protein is CASSPDRVAYEQYF.

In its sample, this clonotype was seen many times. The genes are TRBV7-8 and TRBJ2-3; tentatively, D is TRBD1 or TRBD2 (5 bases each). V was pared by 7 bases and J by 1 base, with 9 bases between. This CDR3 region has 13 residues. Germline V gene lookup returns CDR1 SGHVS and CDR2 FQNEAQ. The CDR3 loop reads CASIRGGTDTQYF. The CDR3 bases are TGTGCCAGCATCAGAGGGGGCACAGATACGCAGTATTTT.

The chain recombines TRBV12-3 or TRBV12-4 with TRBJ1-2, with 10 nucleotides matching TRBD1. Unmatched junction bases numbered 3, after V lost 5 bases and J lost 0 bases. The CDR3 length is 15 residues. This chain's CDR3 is CASSRQGATNYGYTF. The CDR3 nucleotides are TGTGCCAGCAGTCGACAGGGGGCGACTAACTATGGCTACACCTTC.

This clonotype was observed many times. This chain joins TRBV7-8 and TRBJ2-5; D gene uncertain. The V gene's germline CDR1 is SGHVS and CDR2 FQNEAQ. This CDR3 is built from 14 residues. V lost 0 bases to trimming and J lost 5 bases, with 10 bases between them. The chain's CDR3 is CASSLAPEVETQYF. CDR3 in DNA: TGTGCCAGCAGCTTAGCTCCCGAAGTCGAGACCCAGTACTTC.

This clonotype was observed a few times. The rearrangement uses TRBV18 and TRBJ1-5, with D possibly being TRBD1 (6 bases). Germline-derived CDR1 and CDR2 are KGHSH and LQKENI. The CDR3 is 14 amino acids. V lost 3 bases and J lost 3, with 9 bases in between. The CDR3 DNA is TGTGCCAGCTCACCCCGGGGGGCCAATCAGCCCCAGCATTTT. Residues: CASSPRGANQPQHF.

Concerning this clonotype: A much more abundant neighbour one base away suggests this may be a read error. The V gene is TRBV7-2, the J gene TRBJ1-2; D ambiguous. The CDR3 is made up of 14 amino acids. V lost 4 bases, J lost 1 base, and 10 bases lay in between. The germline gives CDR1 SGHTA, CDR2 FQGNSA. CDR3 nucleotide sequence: TGTGCCAGCAGCTCCCGGAGCAATAACTATGGCTACACCTTC. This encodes CASSSRSNNYGYTF.

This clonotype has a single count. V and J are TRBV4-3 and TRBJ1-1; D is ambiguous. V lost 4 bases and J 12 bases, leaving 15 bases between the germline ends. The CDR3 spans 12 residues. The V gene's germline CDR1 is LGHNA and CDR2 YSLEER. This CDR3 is CASSPTTAAPFF. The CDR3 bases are TGCGCCAGCAGCCCAACCACTGCTGCCCCTTTCTTT.

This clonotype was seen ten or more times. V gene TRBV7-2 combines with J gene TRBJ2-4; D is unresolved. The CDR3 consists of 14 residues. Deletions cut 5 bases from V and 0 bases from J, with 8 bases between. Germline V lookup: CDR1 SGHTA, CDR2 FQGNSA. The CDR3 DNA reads TGTGCCAGCAGCCTTACTTTAGCCAAAAACATTCAGTACTTC. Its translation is CASSLTLAKNIQYF.

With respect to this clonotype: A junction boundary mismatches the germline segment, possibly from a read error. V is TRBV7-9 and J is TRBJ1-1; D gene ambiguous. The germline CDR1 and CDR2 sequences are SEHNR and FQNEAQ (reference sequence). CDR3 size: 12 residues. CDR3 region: CASSRGNTEDFF. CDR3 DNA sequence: TGTGCCAGCAGCCGAGGCAACACTGAAGATTTCTTT.

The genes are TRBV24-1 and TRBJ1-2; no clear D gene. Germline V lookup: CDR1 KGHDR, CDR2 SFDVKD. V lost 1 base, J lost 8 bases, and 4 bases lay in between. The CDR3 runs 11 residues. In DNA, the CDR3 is TGTGCCACCAGTGATTTCTCGGGCTACACCTTC. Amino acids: CATSDFSGYTF.

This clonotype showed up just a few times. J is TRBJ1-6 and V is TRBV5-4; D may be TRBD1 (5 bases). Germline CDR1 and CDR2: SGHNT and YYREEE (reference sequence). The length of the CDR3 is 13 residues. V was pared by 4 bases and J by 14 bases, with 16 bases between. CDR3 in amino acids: CASSPQQEDTLHF. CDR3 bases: TGTGCCAGCAGCCCCCAACAGGAAGACACCCTCCACTTT.

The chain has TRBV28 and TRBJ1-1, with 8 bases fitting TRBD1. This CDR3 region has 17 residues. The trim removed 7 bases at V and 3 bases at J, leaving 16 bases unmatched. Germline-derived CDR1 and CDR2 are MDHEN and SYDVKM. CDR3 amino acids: CASITPGQVGRDTEAFF. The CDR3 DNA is TGTGCCAGCATCACTCCGGGACAGGTGGGGAGGGACACTGAAGCTTTCTTT.

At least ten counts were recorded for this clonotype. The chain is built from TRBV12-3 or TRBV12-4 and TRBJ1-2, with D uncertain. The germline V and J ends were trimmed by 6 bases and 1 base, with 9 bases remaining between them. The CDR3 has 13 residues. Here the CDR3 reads CASSRTVNYGYTF. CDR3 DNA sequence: TGTGCCAGCAGCCGTACGGTTAACTATGGCTACACCTTC.

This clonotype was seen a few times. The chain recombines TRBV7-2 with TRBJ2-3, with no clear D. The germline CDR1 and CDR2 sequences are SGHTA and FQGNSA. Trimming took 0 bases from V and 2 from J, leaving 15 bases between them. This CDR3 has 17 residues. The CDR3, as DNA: TGTGCCAGCAGCTTAGCTGGCGGCAGCTTAACCACAGATACGCAGTATTTT. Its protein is CASSLAGGSLTTDTQYF.

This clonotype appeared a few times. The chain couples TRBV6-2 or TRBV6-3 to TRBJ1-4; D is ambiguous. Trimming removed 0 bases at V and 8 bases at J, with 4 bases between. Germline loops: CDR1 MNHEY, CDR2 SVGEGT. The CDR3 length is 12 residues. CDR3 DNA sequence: TGTGCCAGCAGTTACTCTCGGGAAAAACTGTTTTTT. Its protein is CASSYSREKLFF.

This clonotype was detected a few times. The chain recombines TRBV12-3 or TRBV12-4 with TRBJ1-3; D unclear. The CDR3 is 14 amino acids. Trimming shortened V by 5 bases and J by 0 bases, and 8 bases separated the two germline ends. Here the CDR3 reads CASSQQSSGNTIYF. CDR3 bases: TGTGCCAGCAGTCAACAGAGCTCTGGAAACACCATATATTTT.